A single sample gave rise to the 27 T cell receptor beta chains below, sequenced in a study of T cell changes during pregnancy in multiple sclerosis. This table comes from immunoSEQ multiplex PCR, and its TCRdb copy is limited to in-frame clones, with some not included. This sample has tens of thousands of clones, with 86% found just once. The sample consisted of CD8+ T cells from peripheral blood mononuclear cells, taken in the first trimester of pregnancy. The receptor source for this set is a female donor in good health, enrolled as a control in a pregnancy study.

This clone was recorded a few times. This chain connects TRBV10-3 to TRBJ2-2; D perhaps matches TRBD2 (6 bases). The CDR3 totals 19 residues. Germline assignment: CDR1 ENHRY and CDR2 SYGVKD. V gave up 0 bases and J gave up 7 bases, with 24 bases separating them. CDR3 sequence (DNA): TGTGCCATCAGTGAGTCCCCCAGCGGGCCTCATCACCGCAGCGGGGAGCTGTTTTTT. This sequence encodes CAISESPSGPHHRSGELFF.

The rearrangement joins TRBV27 to TRBJ1-3; D is possibly TRBD1 (6 bases). The germline V and J ends were trimmed by 1 base and 4 bases, with 8 bases remaining between them. The CDR3 runs 14 residues. In germline, CDR1 is MNHEY, CDR2 SMNVEV (reference sequence). The CDR3 DNA follows: TGTGCCAGCAGTTTATACAGGGACGGAAACACCATATATTTT. It encodes CASSLYRDGNTIYF.

The chain recombines TRBV5-1 with TRBJ1-2, with 8 bases lining up with TRBD1. J was trimmed by 3 bases and V by 3 bases; bases with no gene match: 4. This CDR3 is built from 14 residues. Per the germline V gene, CDR1 is SGHRS and CDR2 is YFSETQ. The CDR3 protein is CASSSKQGDYGYTF. As DNA, the CDR3 is TGCGCCAGCAGCTCCAAACAGGGGGACTATGGCTACACCTTC.

The chain recombines TRBV4-3 with TRBJ2-2; 13 nucleotides align to TRBD2. The CDR3 runs 18 residues. The V gene end was trimmed by 4 bases and the J gene end by 1 base; junction bases not matched to a gene: 6. Germline V gene lookup returns CDR1 LGHNA and CDR2 YSLEER. CDR3 sequence (DNA): TGCGCCAGCAGCCGGCGACTAGCGGGGGGTCTGAACACCGGGGAGCTGTTTTTT. Its protein product is CASSRRLAGGLNTGELFF.

The rearrangement joins TRBV28 to TRBJ1-5, with D perhaps matching TRBD1 (5 bases). Germline CDR1 and CDR2: MDHEN and SYDVKM. The germline V and J ends were trimmed by 4 bases and 6 bases, with 10 bases remaining between them. The CDR3 totals 13 residues. CDR3 bases: TGTGCCAGCAGTTCGGGGGAGGGTCAGCCCCAGCATTTT. This encodes CASSSGEGQPQHF.

The chain is built from TRBV4-3 and TRBJ1-3; D not certain. CDR1 is LGHNA and CDR2 is YSLEER in the germline V gene. The CDR3 sequence is 14 residues long. The V and J ends lost 0 bases and 8 bases respectively, with 11 bases between them. The CDR3: CASSQEPGRDTIYF. The CDR3, as DNA: TGCGCCAGCAGCCAAGAGCCGGGTCGAGACACCATATATTTT.

For this clone: Other DNA sequences in this sample translate to the same CDR3. This chain connects TRBV6-1 to TRBJ2-7, with D possibly TRBD1 on 6 matching bases. This CDR3 is built from 14 residues. Germline CDR1 is MNHNS and CDR2 is SASEGT. V was cut by 5 bases and J by 0 bases, with 11 bases left in between. CDR3 nucleotides: TGTGCCAGCAGTCCCAGGGGAAGCTCCTACGAGCAGTACTTC. Amino acid sequence: CASSPRGSSYEQYF.

This sequence joins TRBV11-2 and TRBJ2-3; TRBD2 aligns across 15 bases. The germline V gene encodes CDR1 SGHAT and CDR2 FQNNGV. This CDR3 is 17 amino acids long. V was clipped by 5 bases and J by 2 bases; unmatched bases: 5. The CDR3 protein is CASSGGTSGGSTDTQYF. The CDR3 DNA sequence: TGTGCCAGCAGCGGGGGGACTAGCGGGGGGTCCACAGATACGCAGTATTTT.

The chain employs TRBV4-3 and TRBJ2-1; TRBD2 matches 8 bases. In germline, CDR1 is LGHNA, CDR2 YSLEER. Trimming took 2 bases from V and 7 from J; bases not matched to a gene: 7. This CDR3 has 15 amino acids. CDR3 DNA: TGCGCCAGCAGCCAAATCAGCGGGGGTGGAAATGAGCAGTTCTTC. Translated: CASSQISGGGNEQFF.

V usage is TRBV7-2 and J usage is TRBJ2-3; D gene ambiguous. The V gene's germline CDR1 is SGHTA and CDR2 FQGNSA. The CDR3 runs 11 residues. The CDR3 is CASRFGSGQYF. CDR3 sequence (DNA): TGTGCTAGCCGTTTCGGTTCTGGGCAGTATTTT.

This clone was recorded a few times. CDR3 sequence: CASSQTQGIYSGNTIYF. The DNA for the CDR3 is TGCGCCAGCAGCCAAACTCAGGGTATTTACTCTGGAAACACCATATATTTT. This sequence joins TRBV4-3 and TRBJ1-3; D is perhaps TRBD1 (5 bases). CDR1 LGHNA and CDR2 YSLEER come from the germline V gene. V lost 2 bases, J lost 0 bases, and 14 bases lay in between. The CDR3 has 17 residues.

The chain links TRBV20-1 to TRBJ1-2, with no clear D. Germline V gives CDR1 DFQATT, CDR2 SNEGSKA (reference sequence). CDR3 size: 11 residues. In nucleotides, the CDR3 is TGCAGCCTGGGCACTAACTATGGCTACACCTTC. Residues: CSLGTNYGYTF.

V gene TRBV14 combines with J gene TRBJ2-7; weak D call: TRBD2 (5 bases). CDR3 length: 12 amino acids. Trimming pared 2 bases from V and 3 bases from J, leaving 5 bases between. Germline CDR1 is SGHDN and CDR2 is FVKESK. CDR3: CASSQRGYEQYF. DNA of the CDR3: TGTGCCAGCAGCCAACGGGGCTACGAGCAGTACTTC.

The V call is TRBV7-9, the J call TRBJ1-1; a weak D match, TRBD1 (6 bases). This CDR3 comprises 15 residues. Germline CDR1 and CDR2: SEHNR and FQNEAQ (reference sequence). V was cut by 5 bases and J by 0 bases, with 13 bases left in between. CDR3 loop: CASSAPQGMNTEAFF. DNA for the CDR3: TGTGCCAGCAGCGCCCCCCAGGGGATGAACACTGAAGCTTTCTTT. The variable domain in full, completed from reference TRBV7-9 and TRBJ1-1, reads DTGVSQNPRHKITKRGQNVTFRCDPISEHNRLYWYRQTLGQGPEFLTYFQNEAQLEKSRLLSDRFSAERPKGSFSTLEIQRTEQGDSAMYLCASSAPQGMNTEAFFGQGTRLTVV.

The V gene is TRBV4-3, the J gene TRBJ1-1; no definite D call. This CDR3 is 15 amino acids long. V was pared by 3 bases and J by 0 bases, with 11 bases between. Germline V CDR1 and CDR2: LGHNA, YSLEER. The CDR3 sequence: CASSQSQNMNTEAFF. CDR3 sequence (DNA): TGCGCCAGCAGCCAGTCACAGAACATGAACACTGAAGCTTTCTTT.

To note about this clone: A read error is likely, as this CDR3 ends without the conserved phenylalanine or tryptophan. Because the CDR3's place on the DNA is in doubt, the DNA is left out and the CDR3 is given as listed by TCRdb. The genes are TRBV28 and TRBJ2-3; the D call of TRBD2 is as the table states it, not checked on the DNA. The germline V gene encodes CDR1 MDHEN and CDR2 SYDVKM. Counting both end residues, the CDR3 totals 11 amino acids. This chain's CDR3 is CACQTSGSHGS.

The chain uses TRBV18 and TRBJ2-1; TRBD1 matches at 9 bases. Germline V gene sequence: CDR1 KGHSH, CDR2 LQKENI. With V trimmed by 3 bases and J by 5 bases, 5 bases remained unmatched. The CDR3 spans 15 residues. In nucleotides, the CDR3 is TGTGCCAGCTCACCCTGGGACAGGGTCAACAATGAGCAGTTCTTC. Amino acid sequence: CASSPWDRVNNEQFF.

Note on this clone: This sample also contains other DNA sequences that code for the same CDR3. The chain combines TRBV27 with TRBJ1-6; 8 bases match TRBD1. V shed 4 bases and J 7 bases; nucleotides not matched to a gene: 3. There are 14 residues in the CDR3. Germline values: CDR1 MNHEY, CDR2 SMNVEV (reference sequence). Here the CDR3 DNA reads TGTGCCAGCAGTTCGGGACAGGTGAATTCACCCCTCCACTTT. This encodes CASSSGQVNSPLHF.

The genes are TRBV6-4 and TRBJ2-3, with 15 bases lining up with TRBD2. In germline, CDR1 is MRHNA, CDR2 SNTAGT. The CDR3 runs to 18 residues. After removal of 0 bases from V and 1 base from J, the junction contained 2 bases not matched to a gene. DNA of the CDR3: TGTGCCAGCAGTGACTCGAGGACTAGCGGGGGGGGCACAGATACGCAGTATTTT. It yields the protein CASSDSRTSGGGTDTQYF.

This clone has just one count. The V call is TRBV19, the J call TRBJ1-5, with a possible D match to TRBD1 (5 bases). The CDR3 has 16 residues. Trimming left V 3 bases short and J 2 bases short, with 14 bases between. The germline V gene encodes CDR1 LNHDA and CDR2 SQIVND (reference sequence). In nucleotides, the CDR3 is TGTGCCAGTAGTATTGGGTCAGGGTTTGGCAATCAGCCCCAGCATTTT. Translation gives CASSIGSGFGNQPQHF.

V gene TRBV30 combines with J gene TRBJ2-5; D remains ambiguous. Germline V gene lookup returns CDR1 GTSNPN and CDR2 SVGIG (reference sequence). This CDR3 region has 13 residues. Trimming removed 1 base at V and 2 bases at J, with 8 bases between. The CDR3 is CAWSGLLQETQYF. The CDR3 DNA is TGTGCCTGGAGTGGTTTACTGCAAGAGACCCAGTACTTC. The full variable domain, rest sourced from reference TRBV30 and TRBJ2-5, is SQTIHQWPATLVQPVGSPLSLECTVEGTSNPNLYWYRQAAGRGLQLLFYSVGIGQISSEVPQNLSASRPQDRQFILSSKKLLLSDSGFYLCAWSGLLQETQYFGPGTRLLVL.

In its sample, this clone ranks as medium-sized. V usage is TRBV5-1 and J usage is TRBJ2-7; 7 bases align to TRBD1. Per the germline V gene, CDR1 is SGHRS and CDR2 is YFSETQ. CDR3 size: 14 residues. V lost 1 base and J lost 1; bases outside the gene matches: 2. The CDR3 DNA reads as TGCGCCAGCAGCTTGACGGGACAGTCCTACGAGCAGTACTTC. Its protein product is CASSLTGQSYEQYF.

The genes are TRBV15 and TRBJ1-1; D gene ambiguous. The CDR3 length is 14 residues. V shed 3 bases and J shed 1 base, with 9 bases lying between them. The V gene's germline CDR1 is LNHNV and CDR2 YYDKDF (reference sequence). This CDR3 is CATSRGGGNTEAFF. The CDR3 DNA follows: TGTGCCACCAGCAGGGGAGGAGGGAACACTGAAGCTTTCTTT.

V gene TRBV9 combines with J gene TRBJ1-2; D may be TRBD1 (6 bases). V was cut by 4 bases and J by 7 bases, with 20 bases left in between. Germline CDR1 reads SGDLS; CDR2 reads YYNGEE. The CDR3 length is 15 residues. The CDR3, as DNA: TGTGCCAGCAGCACACAATTCGCAGGGGAAGCTGGCTACACCTTC. Its protein is CASSTQFAGEAGYTF.

The gene calls are TRBV9 and TRBJ2-3; D perhaps matches TRBD1 (5 bases). Trimming took 2 bases from V and 2 from J, leaving 12 bases between them. The germline CDR1 and CDR2 sequences are SGDLS and YYNGEE. This CDR3 has 15 residues. CDR3 in amino acids: CASSVRASPTDTQYF. For the CDR3, the DNA is TGTGCCAGCAGCGTCAGGGCCTCCCCCACAGATACGCAGTATTTT.

Here the CDR3 reads CASSSRDRGRLTEAFF. CDR3 bases: TGTGCCAGCAGCTCCCGGGACAGGGGGCGATTGACTGAAGCTTTCTTT. The V gene is TRBV13, the J gene TRBJ1-1; TRBD1 matches 12 bases. V trimming: 4 bases; J trimming: 5 bases; junction bases outside the gene matches: 8. This CDR3 region has 16 residues. Germline V gene data show CDR1 as PRHDT and CDR2 as FYEKMQ (reference sequence).

A single count supports this clone. The V call is TRBV6-5, the J call TRBJ2-2, with a weak D call TRBD1 (6 bases). Trimming shortened V by 8 bases and J by 8 bases, and 21 bases separated the two germline ends. Germline CDR1 MNHEY, CDR2 SVGAGI. CDR3 length: 15 amino acids. The CDR3 nucleotides are TGTGCCAGCCAACCTACAGGGCCTTGGCGTGGGGAGCTGTTTTTT. This translates into CASQPTGPWRGELFF.